This T cell receptor (beta chain) came from a study of regulatory T cells in long-lasting Graves disease. Both iRepertoire HTBI primers and Arm-PCR of CDR3 regions were used to build the TCR beta libraries. TCRdb used MiXCR to reprocess the multiplex PCR reads, holding one entry per CDR3 protein. The table records about 470,000 distinct CDR3 sequences, around a fifth of them present only once. Time point indicated: persistent/refractory GD, antithyroid drugs over 5 years with positive TRAb. The authors made the TCR library using RNA they extracted from PBMCs. This clonotype was counted many times. The CDR3 spans 14 residues. Germline assignment: CDR1 ENHRY and CDR2 SYGVKD. With 7 bases removed from V and 7 bases from J, the gap between germline ends came to 14 bases.

This chain connects TRBV10-3 to TRBJ1-6; possibly TRBD1 for D (5 bases). The sample was peripheral blood mononuclear cells (PBMCs), taken when the disease was refractory, from a patient treated with antithyroid drugs. This clonotype was obtained from a female donor with Graves disease. The CDR3 protein is CAITTGVPNSPLHF. The CDR3 bases are TGTGCCATCACCACGGGGGTACCAAATTCACCCCTCCACTTT.